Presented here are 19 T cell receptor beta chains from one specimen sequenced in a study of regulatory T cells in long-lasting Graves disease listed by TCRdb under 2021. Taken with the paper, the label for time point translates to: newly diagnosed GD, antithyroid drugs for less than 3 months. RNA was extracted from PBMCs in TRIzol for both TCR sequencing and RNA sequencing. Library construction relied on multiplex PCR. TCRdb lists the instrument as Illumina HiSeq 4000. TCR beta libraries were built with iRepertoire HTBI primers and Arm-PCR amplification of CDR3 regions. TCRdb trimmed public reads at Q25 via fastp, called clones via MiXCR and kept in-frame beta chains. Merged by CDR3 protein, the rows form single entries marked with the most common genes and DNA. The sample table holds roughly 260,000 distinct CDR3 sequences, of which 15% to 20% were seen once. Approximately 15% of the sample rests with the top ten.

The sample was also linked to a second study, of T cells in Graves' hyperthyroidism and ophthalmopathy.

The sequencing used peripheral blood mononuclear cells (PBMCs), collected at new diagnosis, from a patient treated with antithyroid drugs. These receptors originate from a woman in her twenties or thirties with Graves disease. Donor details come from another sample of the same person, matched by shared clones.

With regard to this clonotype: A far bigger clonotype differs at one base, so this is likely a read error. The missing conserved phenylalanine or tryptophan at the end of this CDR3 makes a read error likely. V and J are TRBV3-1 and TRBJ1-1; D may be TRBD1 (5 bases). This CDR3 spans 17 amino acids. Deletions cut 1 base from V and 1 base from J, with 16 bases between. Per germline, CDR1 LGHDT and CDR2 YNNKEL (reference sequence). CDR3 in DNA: TGTGCCAGCAGCCAAGCCCCGAGACAGAGCCCGAACACTGAAGCTTTCCTT. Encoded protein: CASSQAPRQSPNTEAFL.

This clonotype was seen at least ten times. CDR3 in amino acids: CASSEAWRQGQQYF. In DNA, the CDR3 is TGTGCCAGCAGTGAAGCATGGCGACAGGGGCAGCAGTACTTC. J is TRBJ2-7 and V is TRBV6-1; 8 bases agree with TRBD1. Germline values: CDR1 MNHNS, CDR2 SASEGT. V was pared by 0 bases and J by 8 bases, with 6 bases of the junction left unmatched. The CDR3 totals 14 residues.

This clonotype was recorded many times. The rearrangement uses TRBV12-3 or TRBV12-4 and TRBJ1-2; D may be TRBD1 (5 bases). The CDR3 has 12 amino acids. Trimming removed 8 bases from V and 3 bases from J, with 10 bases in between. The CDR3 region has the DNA TGTGCCAGCCTGGGGGAATACTATGGCTACACCTTC. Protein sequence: CASLGEYYGYTF.

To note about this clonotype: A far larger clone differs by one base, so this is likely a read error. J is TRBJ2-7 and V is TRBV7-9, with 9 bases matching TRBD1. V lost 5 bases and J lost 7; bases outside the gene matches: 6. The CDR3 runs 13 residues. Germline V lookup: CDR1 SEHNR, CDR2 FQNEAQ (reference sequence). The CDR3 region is CASSRTGGSEQYF. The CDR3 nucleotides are TGTGCCAGCAGCCGTACAGGGGGCAGTGAGCAGTACTTC. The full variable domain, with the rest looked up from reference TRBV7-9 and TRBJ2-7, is DTGVSQNPRHKITKRGQNVTFRCDPISEHNRLYWYRQTLGQGPEFLTYFQNEAQLEKSRLLSDRFSAERPKGSFSTLEIQRTEQGDSAMYLCASSRTGGSEQYFGPGTRLTVT.

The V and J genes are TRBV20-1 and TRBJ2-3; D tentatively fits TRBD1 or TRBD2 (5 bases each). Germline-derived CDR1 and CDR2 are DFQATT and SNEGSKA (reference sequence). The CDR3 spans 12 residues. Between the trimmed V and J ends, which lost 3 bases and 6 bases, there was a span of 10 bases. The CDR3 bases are TGCAGTGCTAGCGGGGCCCGGGATACGCAGTATTTT. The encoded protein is CSASGARDTQYF.

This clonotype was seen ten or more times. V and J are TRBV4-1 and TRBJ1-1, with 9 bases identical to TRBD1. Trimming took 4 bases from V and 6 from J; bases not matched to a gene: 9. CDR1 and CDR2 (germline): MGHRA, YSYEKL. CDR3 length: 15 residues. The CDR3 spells CASSPRTGDVSEAFF. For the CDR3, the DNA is TGCGCCAGCAGCCCGCGGACAGGGGACGTCTCTGAAGCTTTCTTT.

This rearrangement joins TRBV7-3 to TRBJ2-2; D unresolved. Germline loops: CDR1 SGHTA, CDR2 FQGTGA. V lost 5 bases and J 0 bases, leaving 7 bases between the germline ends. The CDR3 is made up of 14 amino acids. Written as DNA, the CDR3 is TGTGCCAGCAGCGCCGGGCCGAACACCGGGGAGCTGTTTTTT. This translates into CASSAGPNTGELFF.

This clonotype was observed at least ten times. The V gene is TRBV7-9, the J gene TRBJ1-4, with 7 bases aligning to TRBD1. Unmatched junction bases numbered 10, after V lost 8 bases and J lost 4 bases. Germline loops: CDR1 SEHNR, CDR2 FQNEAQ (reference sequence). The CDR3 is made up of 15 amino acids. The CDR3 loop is CASVVWGDSNEKLFF. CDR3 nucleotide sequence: TGTGCCAGCGTGGTCTGGGGGGACAGTAATGAAAAACTGTTTTTT. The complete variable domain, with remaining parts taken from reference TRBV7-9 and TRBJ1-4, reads DTGVSQNPRHKITKRGQNVTFRCDPISEHNRLYWYRQTLGQGPEFLTYFQNEAQLEKSRLLSDRFSAERPKGSFSTLEIQRTEQGDSAMYLCASVVWGDSNEKLFFGSGTQLSVL.

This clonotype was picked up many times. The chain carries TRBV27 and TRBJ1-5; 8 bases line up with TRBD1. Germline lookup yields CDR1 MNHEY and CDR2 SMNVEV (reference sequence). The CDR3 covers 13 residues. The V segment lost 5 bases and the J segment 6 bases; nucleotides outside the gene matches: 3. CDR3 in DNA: TGTGCCAGCAGTCAGGGGGCCCCTCAGCCCCAGCATTTT. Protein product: CASSQGAPQPQHF.

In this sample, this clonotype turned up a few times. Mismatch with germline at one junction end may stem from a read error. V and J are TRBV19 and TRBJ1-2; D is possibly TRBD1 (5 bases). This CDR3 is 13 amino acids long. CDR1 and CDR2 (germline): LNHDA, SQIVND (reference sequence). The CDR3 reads CASNIDRGVGYTF. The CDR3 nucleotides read TGTGCCAGTAATATAGATCGAGGGGTCGGCTACACCTTC. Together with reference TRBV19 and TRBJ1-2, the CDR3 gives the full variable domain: DGGITQSPKYLFRKEGQNVTLSCEQNLNHDAMYWYRQDPGQGLRLIYYSQIVNDFQKGDIAEGYSVSREKKESFPLTVTSAQKNPTAFYLCASNIDRGVGYTFGSGTRLTVV.

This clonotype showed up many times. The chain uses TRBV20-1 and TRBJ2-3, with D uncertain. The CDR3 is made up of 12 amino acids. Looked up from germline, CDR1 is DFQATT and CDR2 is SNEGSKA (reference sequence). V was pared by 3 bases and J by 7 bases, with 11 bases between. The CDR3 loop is CSASEATYTQYF. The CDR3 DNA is TGCAGTGCTAGTGAAGCCACCTATACGCAGTATTTT.

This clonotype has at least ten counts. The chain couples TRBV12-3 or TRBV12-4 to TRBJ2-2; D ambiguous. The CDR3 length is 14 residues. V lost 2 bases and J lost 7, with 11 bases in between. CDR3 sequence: CASSLMARSGELFF. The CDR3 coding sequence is TGTGCCAGCAGTTTAATGGCCCGTAGCGGGGAGCTGTTTTTT.

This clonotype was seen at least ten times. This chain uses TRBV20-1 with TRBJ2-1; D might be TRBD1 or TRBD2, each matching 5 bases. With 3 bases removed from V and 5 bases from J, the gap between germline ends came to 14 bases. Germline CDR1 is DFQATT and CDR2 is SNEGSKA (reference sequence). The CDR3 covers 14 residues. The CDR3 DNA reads TGCAGTGCTAGTGGCCGGGGACCCAACAATGAGCAGTTCTTC. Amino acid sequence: CSASGRGPNNEQFF.

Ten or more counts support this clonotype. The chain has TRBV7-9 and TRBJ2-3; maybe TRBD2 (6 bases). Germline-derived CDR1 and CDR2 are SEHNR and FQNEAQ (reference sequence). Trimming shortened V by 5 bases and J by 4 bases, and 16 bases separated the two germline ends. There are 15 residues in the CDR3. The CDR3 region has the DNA TGTGCCAGCAGCCCCGGGACTGGGATCTCAGATACGCAGTATTTT. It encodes CASSPGTGISDTQYF.

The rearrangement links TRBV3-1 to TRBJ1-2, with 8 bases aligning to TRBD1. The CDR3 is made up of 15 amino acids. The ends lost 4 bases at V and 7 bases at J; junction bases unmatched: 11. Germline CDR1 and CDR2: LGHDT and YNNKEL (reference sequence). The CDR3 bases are TGTGCCAGCAGCCGAGAAACAGGGGGGTTCCTTGGCTACACCTTC. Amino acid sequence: CASSRETGGFLGYTF.

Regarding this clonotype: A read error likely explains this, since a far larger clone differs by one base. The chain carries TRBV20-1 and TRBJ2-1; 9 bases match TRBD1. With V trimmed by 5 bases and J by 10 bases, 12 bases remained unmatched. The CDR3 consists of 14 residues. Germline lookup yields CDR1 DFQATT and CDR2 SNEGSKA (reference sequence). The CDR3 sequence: CSAPRDRVGYEQFF. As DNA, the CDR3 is TGCAGTGCTCCCCGGGACAGGGTAGGCTACGAGCAGTTCTTC.

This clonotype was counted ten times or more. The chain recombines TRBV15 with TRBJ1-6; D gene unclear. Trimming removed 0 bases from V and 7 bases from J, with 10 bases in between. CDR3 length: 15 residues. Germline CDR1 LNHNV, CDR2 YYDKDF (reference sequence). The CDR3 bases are TGTGCCACCAGCAGAGATAAGGGCAAAAATTCACCCCTCCACTTT. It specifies CATSRDKGKNSPLHF.

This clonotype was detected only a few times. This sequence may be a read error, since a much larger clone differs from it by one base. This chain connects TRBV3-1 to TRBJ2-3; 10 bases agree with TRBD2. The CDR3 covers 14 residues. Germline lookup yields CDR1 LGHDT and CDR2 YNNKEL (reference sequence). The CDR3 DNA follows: TGTGCCAGCAGCCTAGGGACTAGCGCAGATACGCAGTGTTTT. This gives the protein CASSLGTSADTQCF.

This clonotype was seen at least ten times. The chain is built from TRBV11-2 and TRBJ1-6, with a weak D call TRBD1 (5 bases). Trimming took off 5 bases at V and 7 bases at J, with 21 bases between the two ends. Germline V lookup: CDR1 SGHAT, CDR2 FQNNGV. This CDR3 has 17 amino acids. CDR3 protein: CASSGRGEGVGNSPLHF. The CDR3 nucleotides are TGTGCCAGCAGCGGAAGAGGGGAAGGGGTCGGGAATTCACCCCTCCACTTT.